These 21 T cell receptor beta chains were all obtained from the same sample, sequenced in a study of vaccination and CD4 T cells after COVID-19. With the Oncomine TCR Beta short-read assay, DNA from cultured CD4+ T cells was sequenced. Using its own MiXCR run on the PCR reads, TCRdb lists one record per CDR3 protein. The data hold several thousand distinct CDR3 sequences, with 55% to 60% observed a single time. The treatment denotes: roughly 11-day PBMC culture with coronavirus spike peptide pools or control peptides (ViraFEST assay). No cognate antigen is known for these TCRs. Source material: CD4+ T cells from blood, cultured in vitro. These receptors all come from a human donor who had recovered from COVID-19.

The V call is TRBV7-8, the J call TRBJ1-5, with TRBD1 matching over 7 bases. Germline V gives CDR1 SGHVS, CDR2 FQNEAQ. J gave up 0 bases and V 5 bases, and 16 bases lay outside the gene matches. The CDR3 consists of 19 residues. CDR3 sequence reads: CASSNRQGGYSVSNQPQHF. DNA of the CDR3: TGTGCCAGCAGCAATCGACAGGGAGGTTATTCCGTTAGCAATCAGCCCCAGCATTTT.

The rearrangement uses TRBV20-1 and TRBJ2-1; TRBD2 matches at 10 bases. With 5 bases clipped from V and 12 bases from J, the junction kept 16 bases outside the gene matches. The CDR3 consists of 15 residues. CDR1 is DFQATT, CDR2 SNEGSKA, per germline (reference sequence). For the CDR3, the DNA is TGCAGTGCTCCGACCAACCAGCGGGAGGGCCGAGGGCAGTTCTTC. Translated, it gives CSAPTNQREGRGQFF.

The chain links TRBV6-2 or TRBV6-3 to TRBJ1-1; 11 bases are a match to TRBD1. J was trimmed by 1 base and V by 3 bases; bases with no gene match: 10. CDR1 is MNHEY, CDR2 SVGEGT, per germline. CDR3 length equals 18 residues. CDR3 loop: CASSYKTTGQGENTEAFF. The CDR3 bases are TGTGCCAGCAGTTATAAAACGACGGGACAGGGGGAGAACACTGAAGCTTTCTTT.

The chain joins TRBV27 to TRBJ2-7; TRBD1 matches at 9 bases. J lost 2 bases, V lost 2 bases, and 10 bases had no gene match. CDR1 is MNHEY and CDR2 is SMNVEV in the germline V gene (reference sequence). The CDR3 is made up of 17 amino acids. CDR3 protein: CASSLTAGTGLPYEQYF. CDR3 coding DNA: TGTGCCAGCAGTTTAACTGCCGGGACAGGGTTACCCTACGAGCAGTACTTC.

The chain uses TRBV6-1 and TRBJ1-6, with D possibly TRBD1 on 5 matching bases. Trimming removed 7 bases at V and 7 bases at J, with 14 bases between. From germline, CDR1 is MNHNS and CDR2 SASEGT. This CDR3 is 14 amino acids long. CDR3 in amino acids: CASIPGTGNSPLHF. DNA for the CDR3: TGTGCCAGCATTCCCGGGACGGGAAATTCACCCCTCCACTTT.

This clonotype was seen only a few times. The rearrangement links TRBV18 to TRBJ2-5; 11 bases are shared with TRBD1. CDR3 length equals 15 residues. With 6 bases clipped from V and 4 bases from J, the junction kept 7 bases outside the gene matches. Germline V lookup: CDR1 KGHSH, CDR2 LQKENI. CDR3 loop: CASSKDRGLGETQYF. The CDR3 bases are TGTGCCAGCTCCAAGGACAGGGGGCTAGGAGAGACCCAGTACTTC.

The CDR3 here is CASAAGGGYGYTF. The CDR3 DNA reads TGTGCCAGCGCCGCAGGGGGAGGCTATGGCTACACCTTC. The rearrangement joins TRBV12-3 or TRBV12-4 to TRBJ1-2; 7 bases map to TRBD1. V was clipped by 8 bases and J by 4 bases; unmatched bases: 7. The CDR3 is 13 residues long.

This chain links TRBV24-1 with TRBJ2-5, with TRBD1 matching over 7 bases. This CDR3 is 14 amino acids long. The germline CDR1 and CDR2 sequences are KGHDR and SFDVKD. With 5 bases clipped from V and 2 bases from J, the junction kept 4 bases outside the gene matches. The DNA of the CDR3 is TGTGCCACCAGTGCGGGACAGATACAAGAGACCCAGTACTTC. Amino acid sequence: CATSAGQIQETQYF.

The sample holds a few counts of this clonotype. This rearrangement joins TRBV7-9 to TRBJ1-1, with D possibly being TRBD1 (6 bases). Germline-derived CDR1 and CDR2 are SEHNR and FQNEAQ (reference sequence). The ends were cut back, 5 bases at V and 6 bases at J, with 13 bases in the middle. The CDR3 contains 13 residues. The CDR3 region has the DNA TGTGCCAGCAGCCCAACAGGGTACCCTGAAGCTTTCTTT. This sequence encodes CASSPTGYPEAFF.

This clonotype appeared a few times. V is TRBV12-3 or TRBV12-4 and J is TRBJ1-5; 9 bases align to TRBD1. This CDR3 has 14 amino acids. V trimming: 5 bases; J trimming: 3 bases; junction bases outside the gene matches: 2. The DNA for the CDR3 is TGTGCCAGCAGTGGACAGGGGATCAATCAGCCCCAGCATTTT. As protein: CASSGQGINQPQHF.

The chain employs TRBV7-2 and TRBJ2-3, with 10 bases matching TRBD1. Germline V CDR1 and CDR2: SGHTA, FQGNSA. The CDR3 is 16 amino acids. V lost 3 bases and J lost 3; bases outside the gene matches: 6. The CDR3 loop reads CASSFGQGGGTDTQYF. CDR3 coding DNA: TGTGCCAGCAGCTTTGGACAGGGGGGAGGAACAGATACGCAGTATTTT.

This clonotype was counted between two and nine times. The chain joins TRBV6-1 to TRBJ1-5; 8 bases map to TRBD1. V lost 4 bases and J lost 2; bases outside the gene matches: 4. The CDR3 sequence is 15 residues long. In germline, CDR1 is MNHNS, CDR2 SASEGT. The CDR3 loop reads CASSGGQGGNQPQHF. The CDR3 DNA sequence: TGTGCCAGCAGTGGAGGACAGGGAGGCAATCAGCCCCAGCATTTT.

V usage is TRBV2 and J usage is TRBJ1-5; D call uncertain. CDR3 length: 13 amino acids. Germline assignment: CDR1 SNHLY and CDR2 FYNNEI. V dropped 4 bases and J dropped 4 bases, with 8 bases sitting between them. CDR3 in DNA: TGTGCCAGCAGTGTGGGATTGAATCAGCCCCAGCATTTT. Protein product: CASSVGLNQPQHF.

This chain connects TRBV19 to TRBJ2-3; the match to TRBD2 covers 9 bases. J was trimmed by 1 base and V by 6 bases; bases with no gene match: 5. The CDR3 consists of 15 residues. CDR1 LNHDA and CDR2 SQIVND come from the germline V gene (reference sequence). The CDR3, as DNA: TGTGCCAGTAGGAGGACTAGCGTTGGCACAGATACGCAGTATTTT. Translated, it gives CASRRTSVGTDTQYF. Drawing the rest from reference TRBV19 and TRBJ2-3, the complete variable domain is DGGITQSPKYLFRKEGQNVTLSCEQNLNHDAMYWYRQDPGQGLRLIYYSQIVNDFQKGDIAEGYSVSREKKESFPLTVTSAQKNPTAFYLCASRRTSVGTDTQYFGPGTRLTVL.

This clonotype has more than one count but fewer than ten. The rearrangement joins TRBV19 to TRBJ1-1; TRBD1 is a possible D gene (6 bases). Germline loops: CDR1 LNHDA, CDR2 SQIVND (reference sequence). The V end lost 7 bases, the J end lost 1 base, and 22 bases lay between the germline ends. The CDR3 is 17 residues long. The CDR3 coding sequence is TGTGCCAGTACACCCTACTTCTTCGCAGGGGAGAACACTGAAGCTTTCTTT. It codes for CASTPYFFAGENTEAFF.

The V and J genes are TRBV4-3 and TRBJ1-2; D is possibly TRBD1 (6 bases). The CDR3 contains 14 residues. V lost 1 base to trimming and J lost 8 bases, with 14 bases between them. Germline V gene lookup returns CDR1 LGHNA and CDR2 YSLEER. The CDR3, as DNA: TGCGCCAGCAGCCAAGTCCTAGGGGGGCGAGGCTACACCTTC. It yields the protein CASSQVLGGRGYTF.

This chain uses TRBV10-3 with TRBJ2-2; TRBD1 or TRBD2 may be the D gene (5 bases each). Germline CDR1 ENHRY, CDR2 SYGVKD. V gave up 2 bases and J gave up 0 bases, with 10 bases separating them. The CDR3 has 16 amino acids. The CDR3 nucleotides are TGTGCCATCAGTGAGGGGGGACCCTCGAACACCGGGGAGCTGTTTTTT. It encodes CAISEGGPSNTGELFF.

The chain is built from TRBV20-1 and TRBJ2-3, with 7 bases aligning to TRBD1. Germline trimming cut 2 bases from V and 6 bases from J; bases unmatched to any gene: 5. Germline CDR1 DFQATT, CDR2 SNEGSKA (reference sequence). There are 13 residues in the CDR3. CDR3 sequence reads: CSARLTGEDTQYF. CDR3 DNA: TGCAGTGCTAGACTTACAGGGGAGGATACGCAGTATTTT.

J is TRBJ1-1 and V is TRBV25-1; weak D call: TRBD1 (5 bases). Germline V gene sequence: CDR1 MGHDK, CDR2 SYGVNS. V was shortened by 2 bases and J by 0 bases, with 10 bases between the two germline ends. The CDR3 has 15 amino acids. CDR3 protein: CASSEPGNMNTEAFF. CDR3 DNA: TGTGCCAGCAGTGAACCAGGGAACATGAACACTGAAGCTTTCTTT.

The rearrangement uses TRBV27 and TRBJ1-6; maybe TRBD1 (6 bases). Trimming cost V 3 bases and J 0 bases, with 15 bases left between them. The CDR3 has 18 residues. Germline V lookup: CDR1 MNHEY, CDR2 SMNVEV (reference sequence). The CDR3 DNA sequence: TGTGCCAGCAGTTTCCTGACAGGAGAGAGCTCCTATAATTCACCCCTCCACTTT. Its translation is CASSFLTGESSYNSPLHF.

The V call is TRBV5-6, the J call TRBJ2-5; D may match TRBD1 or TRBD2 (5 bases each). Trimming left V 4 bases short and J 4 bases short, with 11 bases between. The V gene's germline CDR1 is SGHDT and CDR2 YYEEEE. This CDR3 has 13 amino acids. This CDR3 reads CASSLKRGETQYF. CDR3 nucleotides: TGTGCCAGCAGCCTTAAGAGGGGAGAGACCCAGTACTTC.